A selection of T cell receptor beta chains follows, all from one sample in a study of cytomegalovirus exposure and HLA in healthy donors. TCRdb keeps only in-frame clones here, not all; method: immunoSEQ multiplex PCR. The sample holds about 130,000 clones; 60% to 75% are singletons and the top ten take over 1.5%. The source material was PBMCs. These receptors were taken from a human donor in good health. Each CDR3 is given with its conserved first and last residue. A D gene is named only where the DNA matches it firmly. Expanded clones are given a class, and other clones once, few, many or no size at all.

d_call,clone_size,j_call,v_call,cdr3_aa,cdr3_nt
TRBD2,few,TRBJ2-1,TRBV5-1,CASSLGSGRSNEQFF,TGCGCCAGCAGCCTAGGTAGCGGGAGGAGCAATGAGCAGTTCTTC
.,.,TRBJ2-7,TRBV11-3,CASSSDQGFGQYF,TGTGCCAGCAGCTCCGACCAGGGGTTCGGGCAGTACTTC
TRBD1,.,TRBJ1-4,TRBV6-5,CASSSTGGNEKLFF,TGTGCCAGCAGTTCGACAGGGGGCAATGAAAAACTGTTTTTT
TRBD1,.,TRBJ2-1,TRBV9,CASSVGQGSYNEQFF,TGTGCCAGCAGCGTAGGACAGGGGAGTTACAATGAGCAGTTCTTC
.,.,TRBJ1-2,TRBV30,CAWSVTVRGYTF,TGTGCCTGGAGTGTAACAGTAAGAGGCTACACCTTC
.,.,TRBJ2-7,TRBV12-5,CASGLGTGRRSYEQYF,TGTGCTAGTGGTTTGGGCACAGGTCGCCGCTCCTACGAGCAGTACTTC
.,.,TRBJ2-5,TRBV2,CASSELLGETQYF,TGTGCCAGCAGTGAATTACTCGGGGAGACCCAGTACTTC
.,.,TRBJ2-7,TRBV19,CASSIQGVLKVGEQYF,TGTGCCAGTAGTATCCAAGGGGTCCTAAAGGTAGGCGAGCAGTACTTC
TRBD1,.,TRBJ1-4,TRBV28,CASSRPDRGNEKLFF,TGTGCCAGCAGCCGCCCCGACAGGGGTAATGAAAAACTGTTTTTT
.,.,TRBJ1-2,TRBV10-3,CAISDSDSSYGYTF,TGTGCCATCAGTGATTCTGACAGTTCCTATGGCTACACCTTC
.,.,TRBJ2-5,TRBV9,CASSVAPEAETQYF,TGTGCCAGCAGCGTAGCCCCGGAGGCTGAGACCCAGTACTTC
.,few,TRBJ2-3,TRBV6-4,CASSDGGSPTDTQYF,TGTGCCAGCAGTGACGGAGGTAGTCCCACAGATACGCAGTATTTT
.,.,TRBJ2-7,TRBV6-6,CASSSSSVPYEQYF,TGTGCCAGCAGTTCCTCTAGCGTCCCCTACGAGCAGTACTTC